This T cell receptor beta chain was recovered during a study of blood T cells in healthy people across ages. General study results and limits: More naive CD4+ cells and higher diversity were found in long-lived than in aged donors.

This clonotype has more than one count but fewer than ten. Its antigen remains unidentified. The CDR3 consists of 14 residues. V trimming: 4 bases; J trimming: 4 bases; junction bases outside the gene matches: 4. Looked up from germline, CDR1 is SGHTA and CDR2 is FQGNSA. The second PCR ran about 6 to 12 cycles with a sample-barcoded 5' primer and J-beta primers. One entry per CDR3 protein, called by TCRdb with MiXCR from the 5' RACE reads. The table has 650,000 to 1,000,000 distinct CDR3 sequences, under 40% seen once; the top ten hold 10% to 15%. This receptor was identified in a man aged 18 to 30 in good health. V usage is TRBV7-2 and J usage is TRBJ1-1, with TRBD1 matching 9 bases. The specimen sequenced was blood. In DNA, the CDR3 is TGTGCCAGCAGCTCCGGACAGGGGAGCACTGAAGCTTTCTTT. Protein sequence: CASSSGQGSTEAFF.